These T cell receptor beta chains were read from a single sample in a study of cytotoxic CD8 clonotypes in ibrutinib-treated CLL. TCRdb's table, derived via immunoSEQ multiplex PCR, lists solely in-frame clones and lacks some. The sample lists tens of thousands of clones, around 60% occurring once. The material was PBMCs, obtained after 24 months of ibrutinib treatment. The receptors were sampled from a human donor with chronic lymphocytic leukemia. CDR3s include the opening cysteine and the closing phenylalanine or tryptophan. D genes are given only for firm matches. The listing skips clone size in some rows; elsewhere it reads once, few, many or a size class.

TRBD1,TRBV27,NA,TRBJ2-1,TGTGCCAGCAGTTTATCGGCCGGGACAGGGGTTTTTAATGAGCAGTTCTTC,CASSLSAGTGVFNEQFF
TRBD2,TRBV9,NA,TRBJ2-5,TGTGCCAGCAGCGCCCCTCGGGGAGCGGGACAAGAGACCCAGTACTTC,CASSAPRGAGQETQYF
TRBD1,TRBV9,NA,TRBJ2-1,TGTGCCAGCAGCCCAGGGGGGACAGGGGCTGATGAGCAGTTCTTC,CASSPGGTGADEQFF
TRBD1,TRBV4-1,many,TRBJ2-4,TGCGCCAGCAGCCGGGCCGGGACAGGGGTTTCTAACATTCAGTACTTC,CASSRAGTGVSNIQYF
TRBD1,TRBV10-3,many,TRBJ1-4,TGTGCCACCAGCGGGACAGGGGCAACTAATGAAAAACTGTTTTTT,CATSGTGATNEKLFF
NA,TRBV6-5,NA,TRBJ2-1,TGTGCCAGCAAAAGGGACTTGGCCTACAATGAGCAGTTCTTC,CASKRDLAYNEQFF
NA,TRBV5-1,NA,TRBJ2-2,TGCGCCAGCAGCTCGGAAGCGAACACCGGGGAGCTGTTTTTT,CASSSEANTGELFF
NA,TRBV6-1,NA,TRBJ1-5,TGTGCCAGCATGCTTTCGGGGGGGAATCAGCCCCAGCATTTT,CASMLSGGNQPQHF
NA,TRBV11-2,NA,TRBJ2-3,TGTGCCAGCAGCTTAGTAGGGGGATCAAAATCTAGCACAGATACGCAGTATTTT,CASSLVGGSKSSTDTQYF
NA,TRBV7-8,many,TRBJ1-1,TGTGCCAGCAGCTTAGCGGAGGGCACTGAGGGCACTGAAGCTTTCTTT,CASSLAEGTEGTEAFF
NA,TRBV29-1,many,TRBJ2-1,TGCAGCGTTGATCATCGGAACGAGCAGTTCTTC,CSVDHRNEQFF
TRBD1,TRBV6-5,NA,TRBJ1-6,TGTGCCAGCAGTCAGGGAGGGGGCCCCATTTCCCTCCACTTT,CASSQGGGPISLHF
NA,TRBV4-1,NA,TRBJ2-7,TGCGCCAGCAGCCAAGATTTTTTTGCCTCGGGTCCCCACGAGCAGTACTTC,CASSQDFFASGPHEQYF
NA,TRBV20-1,many,TRBJ2-7,TGCAGTGCGGAACAGGGTTCCGAGCAGTACTTC,CSAEQGSEQYF
TRBD1,TRBV7-6,many,TRBJ2-1,TGTGCCAGCAGGAGCGACAGGGATCTCTACAATGAGCAGTTCTTC,CASRSDRDLYNEQFF
NA,TRBV6-5,many,TRBJ1-3,TGTGCCAGCACCCGGGGTCCCACCATATATTTT,CASTRGPTIYF
TRBD1,TRBV11-2,NA,TRBJ1-1,TGTGCCAGCAGCCTACCGACAGGGCTGAACACTGAAGCTTTCTTT,CASSLPTGLNTEAFF
NA,TRBV28,NA,TRBJ1-2,TGTGCCAGCATCCCCTCCACCGGGGGGTCACTCTATGGCTACACCTTC,CASIPSTGGSLYGYTF
NA,TRBV6-5,few,TRBJ1-2,TGTGCCAGCAGTTATTACTTTTCTGGGACTCACTATGGCTACACCTTC,CASSYYFSGTHYGYTF
TRBD2,TRBV6-5,NA,TRBJ2-5,TGTGCCAGCGGTGAGCGGGGGGCAAAGACCCAGTACTTC,CASGERGAKTQYF
NA,TRBV2,NA,TRBJ2-1,TGTGCCAGCAGACTTCGGGGATCTCACTACAATGAGCAGTTCTTC,CASRLRGSHYNEQFF
TRBD1,TRBV2,NA,TRBJ1-6,TGTGCCAGCAGCGGACAGGGAGGTAATTCACCCCTCCACTTT,CASSGQGGNSPLHF
NA,TRBV28,NA,TRBJ1-5,TGTGCCAGCATAAGTGGGCACCAGCCCCAGCATTTT,CASISGHQPQHF
NA,TRBV30,few,TRBJ1-5,TGTGCCTGGAGTGTAGGAGGGCTTGGCAATCAGCCCCAGCATTTT,CAWSVGGLGNQPQHF
NA,TRBV28,NA,TRBJ1-6,TGTGCCAGCAGTTTGCGGGACTTAAAGGGCTATTCACCCCTCCACTTT,CASSLRDLKGYSPLHF
NA,TRBV6-6,NA,TRBJ2-2,TGTGCCAGCAGCCTACAGGGTTTTAACACCGGGGAGCTGTTTTTT,CASSLQGFNTGELFF
NA,TRBV2,NA,TRBJ2-7,TGTGCCAGCAGACCGTGGGGAACAGGGATAACCTACGAGCAGTACTTC,CASRPWGTGITYEQYF
NA,TRBV5-1,NA,TRBJ1-6,TGCGCCAGCAGCTTGGATGGCCCTTCACCCCTCCACTTT,CASSLDGPSPLHF
NA,TRBV28,NA,TRBJ1-5,TGTGCCAGCAGAACCCTCTGGCAGGAGAATCAGCCCCAGCATTTT,CASRTLWQENQPQHF
TRBD2,TRBV7-9,NA,TRBJ2-1,TGTGCCAGCAGCCCTGGACAGGGCAGACTAGCGGGAGGTGACAATGAGCAGTTCTTC,CASSPGQGRLAGGDNEQFF
TRBD1,TRBV27,NA,TRBJ2-5,TGTGCCAGCAGCCTGACAGGGAAAGAGGCCCAGTACTTC,CASSLTGKEAQYF
NA,TRBV5-5,NA,TRBJ2-7,TGTGCCAGCAGCTTGGGACGGTACGAGCAGTACTTC,CASSLGRYEQYF